This T cell receptor (beta chain) is from a study of blood T cell repertoires in COVID-19 (dated by TCRdb to 2018 to 2020). Broadly, across the study: Samples from collaborators originated in the United States, Italy and Spain and spanned both the acute and convalescent phases of COVID-19. The prospective study material was composed of cDNA or gDNA derived from T cells, B-cell-depleted T cells, or PBMCs. Subjects who had been exposed to COVID-19, were actively infected with it, or had recovered from it provided the deeply sampled blood TCRbeta repertoires that made up the dataset. The repertoires were released in a freely available public database intended as a resource for research on the immune response to SARS-CoV-2. The samples were drawn from the first 160 participants of the ongoing ImmuneRACE study and from about 1,200 subjects provided by 6 global collaborators. Sample metadata almost always included a de-identified subject ID, COVID-19 status, age in years and sex. Where available, HLA class I and class II types were taken from metadata supplied by the sample provider and were not determined by assay-based typing.

General conclusions and limits of the study: Clinical and demographic metadata were provided uncurated, with the amount varying by source and participant.

To note about this clone: Which antigen it targets is not known. No qualities accompany the bases; no much larger clone lies one base away.

V loses 3 bases at its end and J loses 6 bases; junction bases beyond the gene matches: 11. The CDR3 contains 16 residues, cysteine and phenylalanine counted. Only the CDR3 DNA stays, 48 bases, in frame from base 1. Based on the germline V gene, the CDR1 and CDR2 sequences are KGHSH and LQKENI. The immunoSEQ Assay, a bias-controlled multiplex PCR, was used to amplify TCRbeta CDR3 regions from genomic DNA. The study's processing was this. The number of nucleated cells in each sample was estimated by amplification of reference gene primers within the assay. To quantify the absolute abundance of each unique TCRbeta CDR3 rearrangement, sequence reads were collapsed and filtered. Productive Simpson clonality was computed per sample as the square root of Simpson's diversity index over productive rearrangements. Imported from immuneACCESS, the table was reduced by TCRdb to in-frame sequences with V and J called. These copies leave out some clones; in studies compared against another copy, an unresolved V gene accounts for under half, and the cause of the remainder is not known. V and J calls and clone size are copied from that table; D and trimming were computed from the DNA. The sample yields more than 300,000 clones; approximately 88% were counted once. Together, the top ten hold roughly 1.7% of the sample.

One collaborating source in Seattle enrolled patients while the patients were actively infected and followed the patients over time throughout the course of disease. Each collaborating institution followed its own protocols to collect whole blood in K2EDTA tubes. For TCRbeta analysis, collaborators shipped samples as frozen whole blood, isolated PBMCs, or DNA extracted from either of those sample types. Sequenced sample: peripheral blood. The clonotype originates from a woman between 25 and 40 years old with COVID-19, enrolled during active disease. This chain is built from TRBV18 and TRBJ2-4; 7 central bases correspond to TRBD1. At the DNA level, the sequence is TGTGCCAGCTCACCTACCGGGCCAGGGGGTTCAAACATTCAGTACTTC. It translates as CASSPTGPGGSNIQYF.